What follows are 23 T cell receptor beta chains derived from one specimen sequenced in a study of T cells in Graves' hyperthyroidism and ophthalmopathy. What was amplified from RNA transcripts were TCR beta CDR3 regions. The TCR CDR3 was amplified in a first-round RT-PCR using the HTBI primer set. TCRdb called the multiplex PCR reads again in MiXCR, with one record for every CDR3 protein. The sample has around 55,000 distinct CDR3 sequences; over 40% are singletons. Sequencing was done on a sample of blood. The receptors were sampled from a woman aged 50 to 60 with Graves' ophthalmopathy.

Comment on this clonotype: A much larger clone lies a single base off, so this may be a read error. The gene calls are TRBV5-4 and TRBJ1-2; TRBD1 aligns across 9 bases. Germline CDR1 SGHNT, CDR2 YYREEE (reference sequence). This CDR3 contains 15 residues. J gave up 8 bases and V 0 bases, and 8 bases lay outside the gene matches. This CDR3 is CASSLGYGQGKGYTF. In nucleotides, the CDR3 is TGTGCCAGCAGCTTGGGATATGGACAGGGGAAGGGCTACACCTTC.

The sample holds many counts of this clonotype. The chain employs TRBV2 and TRBJ2-3; D gene ambiguous. CDR1 is SNHLY, CDR2 FYNNEI, per germline. The CDR3 covers 17 residues. With 6 bases removed from V and 6 bases from J, the gap between germline ends came to 25 bases. The CDR3 DNA reads as TGTGCCAGCAGCCCCCTCGATCCGGGCCATCTTTGGGATACGCAGTATTTT. Protein: CASSPLDPGHLWDTQYF.

By proportion, this clonotype is medium-sized (0.01 to 0.1%). V is TRBV24-1 and J is TRBJ2-3, with a tentative D call TRBD1 (5 bases). Germline values: CDR1 KGHDR, CDR2 SFDVKD. The V gene lost 7 bases and the J gene lost 1 base, with 8 bases spanning the gap. This CDR3 contains 13 residues. CDR3 bases: TGTGCCACCAGCGACAGACGCACAGATACGCAGTATTTT. The encoded protein is CATSDRRTDTQYF.

The genes are TRBV2 and TRBJ1-5; weak D call: TRBD1 (5 bases). V lost 6 bases and J lost 9, with 24 bases in between. Per germline, CDR1 SNHLY and CDR2 FYNNEI. The CDR3 covers 16 residues. The CDR3 DNA reads as TGTGCCAGCAGCCCTGCCCGGGGCAGCGTCCCGCGGCCCCAGCATTTT. Translating it yields CASSPARGSVPRPQHF.

There are many counts of this clonotype. The chain couples TRBV4-2 to TRBJ2-3; D might be TRBD2 (6 bases). The germline V gene encodes CDR1 LGHNA and CDR2 YNFKEQ. The CDR3 is made up of 16 amino acids. The V end lost 5 bases, the J end lost 0 bases, and 15 bases lay between the germline ends. The CDR3 reads CASSKGLSTSTDTQYF. The CDR3 DNA is TGTGCCAGCAGCAAGGGACTCTCAACTAGCACAGATACGCAGTATTTT.

The chain couples TRBV20-1 to TRBJ1-4; 7 bases match TRBD1. J lost 0 bases, V lost 2 bases, and 3 bases had no gene match. CDR3 length: 15 residues. Germline V gives CDR1 DFQATT, CDR2 SNEGSKA (reference sequence). The CDR3 sequence is CSARLGTATNEKLFF. The CDR3 DNA reads as TGCAGTGCTAGACTCGGGACAGCAACTAATGAAAAACTGTTTTTT.

This clonotype occurred many times. A much larger clone differs by one base, so this may be a read error. The chain employs TRBV29-1 and TRBJ2-7; TRBD2 might be the D (6 bases). There are 14 residues in the CDR3. Germline CDR1 reads SQVTM; CDR2 reads ANQGSEA. The V end was cut by 7 bases, the J end by 2 bases, with 18 bases between. In DNA form, the CDR3 reads TGCAGCGCCGGACGAGGCTCGGGGGCCTACGAGCAGTACTTC. Translated, it gives CSAGRGSGAYEQYF.

V gene TRBV4-1 combines with J gene TRBJ2-5, with 9 bases aligning to TRBD1. Per germline, CDR1 MGHRA and CDR2 YSYEKL. The CDR3 covers 18 residues. V trimming: 1 base; J trimming: 2 bases; junction bases outside the gene matches: 11. The CDR3 here is CASSQALTGTGKQETQYF. The CDR3 DNA reads as TGCGCCAGCAGCCAAGCCCTTACCGGGACAGGGAAACAAGAGACCCAGTACTTC.

The rearrangement uses TRBV7-9 and TRBJ1-4; D not certain. The germline V and J ends were trimmed by 5 bases and 7 bases, with 14 bases remaining between them. There are 14 residues in the CDR3. CDR1 is SEHNR, CDR2 FQNEAQ, per germline (reference sequence). The CDR3, as DNA: TGTGCCAGCAGCGCCAACACAGAGGGTGAAAAACTGTTTTTT. This encodes CASSANTEGEKLFF.

Note on this clonotype: Just one base apart from a much larger clone, this may be a read error. The J gene is TRBJ1-2, the V gene TRBV28, with 7 bases lining up with TRBD1. The CDR3 covers 14 residues. CDR1 MDHEN and CDR2 SYDVKM come from the germline V gene. DNA for the CDR3: TGTGCCAGCGGTTTAAGACAGGGAGGGGACGGCTACACCTTC. It is translated as CASGLRQGGDGYTF.

In this sample, this clonotype turned up many times. This chain connects TRBV12-3 or TRBV12-4 to TRBJ2-1; D not certain. V shed 5 bases and J shed 9 bases, with 14 bases lying between them. The CDR3 covers 13 residues. The CDR3 bases are TGTGCCAGCAGTCCCAACCCTTTGGGTGAGCAGTTCTTC. Its translation: CASSPNPLGEQFF.

This clonotype was counted ten times or more. This sequence joins TRBV6-1 and TRBJ2-7, with TRBD1 matching 7 bases. This CDR3 is 15 amino acids long. The V gene's germline CDR1 is MNHNS and CDR2 SASEGT. Losses at the gene ends were 4 bases for V and 1 base for J; bases not matched to a gene: 7. The CDR3 protein is CASSVIDRVSYEQYF. CDR3 DNA: TGTGCCAGCAGTGTCATAGACAGGGTATCCTACGAGCAGTACTTC.

CDR3 residues: CASSLVGARDEKLFF. DNA of the CDR3: TGCGCCAGCAGCTTGGTGGGGGCCCGGGACGAAAAACTGTTTTTT. The genes are TRBV5-1 and TRBJ1-4, with TRBD1 as a possible D gene (6 bases). Trimming took off 0 bases at V and 8 bases at J, with 14 bases between the two ends. The CDR3 consists of 15 residues. The germline CDR1 and CDR2 sequences are SGHRS and YFSETQ.

The chain recombines TRBV4-1 with TRBJ2-1; 7 bases map to TRBD2. Trimming cost V 0 bases and J 5 bases; bases outside gene matches: 10. The CDR3 covers 17 residues. Germline V gene lookup returns CDR1 MGHRA and CDR2 YSYEKL. Here the CDR3 DNA reads TGCGCCAGCAGCCAAGATCGTGAGACCCGGGGGGACAATGAGCAGTTCTTC. The encoded protein is CASSQDRETRGDNEQFF.

This clonotype showed up many times. This may be a read error, as it is one base from a much larger clone. The chain uses TRBV7-8 and TRBJ2-7; TRBD2 agrees at 15 bases. J was trimmed by 4 bases and V by 3 bases; bases with no gene match: 4. The germline V gene has CDR1 SGHVS and CDR2 FQNEAQ. The CDR3 is made up of 16 amino acids. The CDR3 sequence: CASSFGLAGGAYEQYF. The CDR3 region has the DNA TGTGCCAGCAGCTTCGGACTAGCGGGGGGGGCATACGAGCAGTACTTC.

The V and J genes are TRBV11-2 and TRBJ1-2; D is unclear. Trimming pared 2 bases from V and 7 bases from J, leaving 14 bases between. Germline loops: CDR1 SGHAT, CDR2 FQNNGV. The CDR3 consists of 14 residues. CDR3 sequence (DNA): TGTGCCAGCAGCTTACGGGGTTATGTCGTTGGCTACACCTTC. This gives the protein CASSLRGYVVGYTF.

In its sample, this clonotype is medium-sized (0.01 to 0.1%). This chain joins TRBV7-2 and TRBJ2-1, with 10 bases that match TRBD1. Germline values: CDR1 SGHTA, CDR2 FQGNSA. The CDR3 consists of 15 residues. J lost 2 bases, V lost 5 bases, and 3 bases had no gene match. The CDR3 loop is CASSPDRGPYNEQFF. In nucleotides, the CDR3 is TGTGCCAGCAGCCCCGACAGGGGGCCCTACAATGAGCAGTTCTTC. Variable domain in full (rest from reference TRBV7-2 and TRBJ2-1): GAGVSQSPSNKVTEKGKDVELRCDPISGHTALYWYRQSLGQGLEFLIYFQGNSAPDKSGLPSDRFSAERTGGSVSTLTIQRTQQEDSAVYLCASSPDRGPYNEQFFGPGTRLTVL.

The CDR3 protein is CSAAFGSSEQYF. In DNA, the CDR3 is TGCAGTGCAGCATTCGGCTCCTCGGAGCAGTACTTC. This rearrangement joins TRBV20-1 to TRBJ2-7; D is unclear. This CDR3 region has 12 residues. The germline V gene encodes CDR1 DFQATT and CDR2 SNEGSKA (reference sequence). V shed 6 bases and J shed 7 bases, with 16 bases lying between them.

By frequency in the sample, this clonotype is medium-sized (0.01 to 0.1%). The chain employs TRBV10-3 and TRBJ2-3, with a tentative D call TRBD2 (6 bases). V dropped 0 bases and J dropped 0 bases, with 10 bases sitting between them. The CDR3 covers 16 residues. Germline CDR1 reads ENHRY; CDR2 reads SYGVKD. Here the CDR3 reads CAISESGRPSTDTQYF. Written as DNA, the CDR3 is TGTGCCATCAGTGAGTCGGGGAGGCCGAGCACAGATACGCAGTATTTT.

This clonotype appeared a few times. A much larger clone is a single base away; this may be a read error. The chain is built from TRBV5-5 and TRBJ1-1; D call uncertain. Deletions cut 3 bases from V and 3 bases from J, with 12 bases between. The CDR3 is 14 amino acids. The germline V gene has CDR1 SGHKS and CDR2 YYEKEE (reference sequence). CDR3 loop: CASSSEVYYTEAFF. CDR3 DNA: TGTGCCAGCAGCTCGGAGGTGTACTACACTGAAGCTTTCTTT.

V gene TRBV2 combines with J gene TRBJ1-2; 7 bases agree with TRBD1. This CDR3 is built from 12 residues. Germline CDR1 and CDR2: SNHLY and FYNNEI. The J segment lost 4 bases and the V segment lost 9 bases, leaving 5 bases of the junction unmatched. CDR3 protein: CARNDRVYGYTF. In DNA, the CDR3 is TGTGCCAGGAACGACAGGGTCTATGGCTACACCTTC.

V and J are TRBV24-1 and TRBJ2-7; 11 nucleotides agree with TRBD1. This CDR3 has 11 amino acids. CDR1 is KGHDR and CDR2 is SFDVKD in the germline V gene. Germline trimming cut 7 bases from V and 8 bases from J; bases unmatched to any gene: 0. CDR3 residues: CATRDRGQQYF. CDR3 sequence (DNA): TGTGCCACCAGGGACAGGGGGCAGCAGTACTTC.

This clonotype was picked up many times. The germline gene is not matched at one end of the junction; a read error may be the cause. V usage is TRBV9 and J usage is TRBJ2-7; TRBD2 agrees at 7 bases. From germline, CDR1 is SGDLS and CDR2 YYNGEE. The CDR3 contains 15 residues. CDR3 sequence: CASSQGGRGTYEQYF. CDR3 coding DNA: TGTGCCAGCAGCCAGGGCGGGCGGGGGACCTATGAGCAGTACTTC.